This T cell receptor (beta chain) was captured by sequencing in a study of shared clonotypes between healthy human individuals. General study findings and limits: Inspection by rarefaction showed sorted-subset sequencing to be incomplete despite large depth. Among donors, clonotype sharing was expected to be affected by sequencing depth.

TCRdb's table, derived via immunoSEQ multiplex PCR, lists solely in-frame clones and lacks some. The table includes roughly 810,000 clones, 95% to 97% detected once. The junction had 0 bases not matched to a gene; V was cut back by 1 base and J by 2 bases. The CDR3 sequence is 16 residues long. From germline, CDR1 is SGHNT and CDR2 YENEEA. Positive CCR7 selection of CD45RO-negative cells yielded the naive CD8 cells, and terminally differentiated effector memory CD45RA+ cells were excluded. As regards this clone: Its specificity is not known.

The material sequenced was naive CD8+ T cells sorted from blood. The chain recombines TRBV11-3 with TRBJ2-6, with 9 bases fitting TRBD1. The receptor's source is a man aged 25-45 years in good health. CDR3 protein: CASSLGTGAGANVLTF. The CDR3 DNA sequence: TGTGCCAGCAGCTTAGGGACAGGGGCTGGGGCCAACGTCCTGACTTTC.